A single sample gave rise to the 23 T cell receptor beta chains below, sequenced in a study of a mutant IDH1 vaccine in newly diagnosed glioma. Time point denoted: baseline, week 1 (first vaccination visit). Treatment denoted: pre-vaccination baseline after standard-of-care therapy. Generated by immunoSEQ multiplex PCR, the TCRdb table keeps only in-frame clones and is missing some. The data hold about 92,000 clones, with about four fifths observed a single time. The source was PBMCs, collected from a glioma patient treated with radiotherapy, temozolomide or both. The receptors come from a woman between 45 and 65 years old with glioma.

This chain joins TRBV7-7 and TRBJ2-5; D might be TRBD2 (6 bases). The V end lost 5 bases, the J end lost 5 bases, and 12 bases lay between the germline ends. The CDR3 has 13 amino acids. Germline assignment: CDR1 SSHAT and CDR2 FNYEAQ (reference sequence). The CDR3: CASSITSMETQYF. CDR3 nucleotide sequence: TGTGCCAGCAGCATAACTAGCATGGAGACCCAGTACTTC.

This sequence joins TRBV5-1 and TRBJ2-3; D may be TRBD2 (6 bases). The CDR3 extends over 13 amino acids. Germline V gene lookup returns CDR1 SGHRS and CDR2 YFSETQ. V was pared by 6 bases and J by 7 bases, with 15 bases between. CDR3 residues: CASKTSGSYTQYF. CDR3 in DNA: TGCGCCAGCAAGACTAGTGGGTCATATACGCAGTATTTT. Using reference TRBV5-1 and TRBJ2-3 for the parts outside the CDR3, the full variable domain is KAGVTQTPRYLIKTRGQQVTLSCSPISGHRSVSWYQQTPGQGLQFLFEYFSETQRNKGNFPGRFSGRQFSNSRSEMNVSTLELGDSALYLCASKTSGSYTQYFGPGTRLTVL.

This chain uses TRBV7-2 with TRBJ1-2; D is possibly TRBD1 (5 bases). This CDR3 contains 13 residues. Trimming left V 5 bases short and J 7 bases short, with 14 bases between. CDR1 and CDR2 from the germline V gene are SGHTA and FQGNSA. This CDR3 is CASSQDGGGGYTF. CDR3 coding DNA: TGTGCCAGCAGCCAAGATGGGGGGGGTGGCTACACCTTC.

This chain connects TRBV5-4 to TRBJ1-2, with 7 nucleotides matching TRBD1. V was clipped by 0 bases and J by 6 bases; unmatched bases: 5. Germline assignment: CDR1 SGHNT and CDR2 YYREEE (reference sequence). The CDR3 sequence is 14 residues long. CDR3 amino acids: CASSLGQGVDGYTF. In DNA form, the CDR3 reads TGTGCCAGCAGCTTGGGACAGGGTGTCGATGGCTACACCTTC.

This clone has a handful of counts. The chain has TRBV20-1 and TRBJ1-2; D gene ambiguous. CDR3 length: 11 amino acids. V lost 0 bases, J lost 4 bases, and 3 bases lay in between. Germline V gene sequence: CDR1 DFQATT, CDR2 SNEGSKA (reference sequence). DNA for the CDR3: TGCAGTGCTAGAGACACCTATGGCTACACCTTC. Its protein is CSARDTYGYTF.

This chain links TRBV6-5 with TRBJ1-1; D unresolved. CDR1 is MNHEY and CDR2 is SVGAGI in the germline V gene. The CDR3 is 13 residues long. V was cut by 5 bases and J by 2 bases, with 9 bases left in between. The CDR3 coding sequence is TGTGCCAGCAGTCGTACAGTTAACACTGAAGCTTTCTTT. Its translation: CASSRTVNTEAFF.

The V and J genes are TRBV6-5 and TRBJ1-2; 8 bases match TRBD1. V gave up 6 bases and J gave up 4 bases; unmatched junction bases: 7. Looked up from germline, CDR1 is MNHEY and CDR2 is SVGAGI. The CDR3 is made up of 14 amino acids. CDR3 region: CASRDREGIYGYTF. CDR3 nucleotide sequence: TGTGCCAGCAGGGACAGGGAGGGGATCTATGGCTACACCTTC.

V is TRBV9 and J is TRBJ1-6; unclear D gene. From germline, CDR1 is SGDLS and CDR2 YYNGEE. V was trimmed by 4 bases and J by 9 bases, leaving 11 bases between them. This CDR3 spans 13 amino acids. The CDR3 DNA sequence: TGTGCCAGCAGCTCCGCCTACGGTTCACCCCTCCACTTT. Translated: CASSSAYGSPLHF.

The J gene is TRBJ2-1, the V gene TRBV11-2; 9 nucleotides agree with TRBD1. V gave up 5 bases and J gave up 9 bases; unmatched junction bases: 5. The CDR3 runs 13 residues. Germline V CDR1 and CDR2: SGHAT, FQNNGV. CDR3 sequence: CASSPGQGGEQFF. CDR3 DNA: TGTGCCAGCAGCCCGGGACAGGGCGGTGAGCAGTTCTTC.

Here the CDR3 reads CASSLRMTGAFF. The DNA of the CDR3 is TGTGCCAGCAGCCTTCGGATGACCGGAGCTTTCTTT. The rearrangement joins TRBV7-8 to TRBJ1-1, with D hard to call. The CDR3 contains 12 residues. The V gene's germline CDR1 is SGHVS and CDR2 FQNEAQ. Trimming stripped 5 bases from V and 10 bases from J, with 14 bases between.

Details on this clone: The same CDR3 can be traced to other DNA sequences in this sample. The chain links TRBV9 to TRBJ2-3; D tentatively reads TRBD1 or TRBD2 (5 bases each). V was shortened by 3 bases and J by 6 bases, with 14 bases between the two germline ends. CDR1 is SGDLS and CDR2 is YYNGEE in the germline V gene. The CDR3 contains 14 residues. The CDR3 spells CASSERGSTDTQYF. In DNA, the CDR3 is TGTGCCAGCAGCGAACGGGGCTCAACGGATACGCAGTATTTT.

This chain links TRBV30 with TRBJ1-5, with 7 nucleotides matching TRBD1. The CDR3 is made up of 15 amino acids. V was pared by 0 bases and J by 5 bases, with 7 bases of the junction left unmatched. Germline values: CDR1 GTSNPN, CDR2 SVGIG (reference sequence). The CDR3 loop reads CAWSVSGTDDQPQHF. As DNA, the CDR3 is TGTGCCTGGAGTGTCTCCGGGACAGATGATCAGCCCCAGCATTTT.

The chain uses TRBV21-1 and TRBJ1-5. TRBV21-1 is described as a pseudogene. The CDR3 covers 14 residues. The CDR3 is CARKRDPSNQPQHF. As DNA, the CDR3 is TGTGCCCGCAAACGGGACCCGAGCAATCAGCCCCAGCATTTT.

This chain connects TRBV5-4 to TRBJ2-7; D possibly corresponds to TRBD1 (5 bases). Trimming removed 0 bases from V and 5 bases from J, with 15 bases in between. The germline V gene encodes CDR1 SGHNT and CDR2 YYREEE (reference sequence). The CDR3 extends over 15 amino acids. The CDR3 reads CASSLGGQTLNEQYF. The CDR3 DNA reads as TGTGCCAGCAGCTTGGGGGGCCAGACACTCAACGAGCAGTACTTC.

The chain combines TRBV7-9 with TRBJ1-2; a possible D gene is TRBD1 (5 bases). V lost 5 bases to trimming and J lost 0 bases, with 16 bases between them. The CDR3 consists of 16 residues. Germline V gene lookup returns CDR1 SEHNR and CDR2 FQNEAQ (reference sequence). CDR3 sequence (DNA): TGTGCCAGCAGCCATCTTAGGCGGGGCTCTAACTATGGCTACACCTTC. Amino acid sequence: CASSHLRRGSNYGYTF.

This chain links TRBV19 with TRBJ1-2; D is unclear. Deletions cut 0 bases from V and 2 bases from J, with 4 bases between. CDR3 length equals 13 residues. Germline loops: CDR1 LNHDA, CDR2 SQIVND (reference sequence). The CDR3, as DNA: TGTGCCAGTAGTATAGATCCCAACTATGGCTACACCTTC. Its protein product is CASSIDPNYGYTF.

This clone was counted between two and nine times. J is TRBJ1-1 and V is TRBV5-1; D not certain. Germline CDR1 is SGHRS and CDR2 is YFSETQ. Between the trimmed V and J ends, which lost 0 bases and 1 base, there was a span of 10 bases. The CDR3 loop spans 15 amino acids. The CDR3 DNA follows: TGCGCCAGCAGCTTGGAGGTACACTCGAACACTGAAGCTTTCTTT. Translated, it gives CASSLEVHSNTEAFF.

V and J are TRBV10-3 and TRBJ2-5, with a weak D call TRBD1 (6 bases). The V end was cut by 2 bases, the J end by 3 bases, with 10 bases between. Germline V CDR1 and CDR2: ENHRY, SYGVKD. This CDR3 contains 14 residues. The CDR3 is CAISERTVEETQYF. CDR3 sequence (DNA): TGTGCCATCAGTGAGCGGACAGTCGAAGAGACCCAGTACTTC.

The CDR3: CASSVAGLVGMTNTGELFF. The CDR3 DNA reads as TGTGCCAGCAGCGTAGCGGGGTTGGTGGGTATGACGAACACCGGGGAGCTGTTTTTT. This sequence joins TRBV9 and TRBJ2-2; D perhaps matches TRBD2 (5 bases). Germline loops: CDR1 SGDLS, CDR2 YYNGEE. Trimming cost V 0 bases and J 0 bases, with 18 bases left between them. The CDR3 sequence is 19 residues long. The full variable domain, rest sourced from reference TRBV9 and TRBJ2-2, is DSGVTQTPKHLITATGQRVTLRCSPRSGDLSVYWYQQSLDQGLQFLIQYYNGEERAKGNILERFSAQQFPDLHSELNLSSLELGDSALYFCASSVAGLVGMTNTGELFFGEGSRLTVL.

This chain joins TRBV2 and TRBJ2-3, with D perhaps TRBD1 (5 bases). V lost 8 bases and J lost 2, with 11 bases in between. Germline V lookup: CDR1 SNHLY, CDR2 FYNNEI. The CDR3 is 13 amino acids. Here the CDR3 reads CASEGVFTDTQYF. For the CDR3, the DNA is TGTGCCAGCGAAGGGGTATTCACAGATACGCAGTATTTT. The whole variable domain, remainder taken from reference TRBV2 and TRBJ2-3, is EPEVTQTPSHQVTQMGQEVILRCVPISNHLYFYWYRQILGQKVEFLVSFYNNEISEKSEIFDDQFSVERPDGSNFTLKIRSTKLEDSAMYFCASEGVFTDTQYFGPGTRLTVL.

The chain has TRBV6-5 and TRBJ1-2; D ambiguous. Germline V gene lookup returns CDR1 MNHEY and CDR2 SVGAGI. There are 14 residues in the CDR3. V dropped 6 bases and J dropped 6 bases, with 17 bases sitting between them. CDR3 in DNA: TGTGCCAGCAGGCGGATCCGAACCCCTCATGGCTACACCTTC. Translating gives CASRRIRTPHGYTF.

This clone was counted ten times or more. V usage is TRBV7-9 and J usage is TRBJ2-1; D is perhaps TRBD1 (5 bases). Trimming took off 5 bases at V and 0 bases at J, with 11 bases between the two ends. Germline CDR1 SEHNR, CDR2 FQNEAQ (reference sequence). This CDR3 is 15 amino acids long. CDR3 sequence: CASSTDSSSYNEQFF. DNA of the CDR3: TGTGCCAGCAGCACCGACAGTAGCTCCTACAATGAGCAGTTCTTC.

The gene calls are TRBV18 and TRBJ1-1, with 7 bases lining up with TRBD1. The V and J ends lost 1 base and 3 bases, in that order; junction bases with no gene match: 2. Per germline, CDR1 KGHSH and CDR2 LQKENI. This CDR3 is built from 14 residues. CDR3 coding DNA: TGTGCCAGCTCACCACGACAGGGCGACACTGAAGCTTTCTTT. It is translated as CASSPRQGDTEAFF.